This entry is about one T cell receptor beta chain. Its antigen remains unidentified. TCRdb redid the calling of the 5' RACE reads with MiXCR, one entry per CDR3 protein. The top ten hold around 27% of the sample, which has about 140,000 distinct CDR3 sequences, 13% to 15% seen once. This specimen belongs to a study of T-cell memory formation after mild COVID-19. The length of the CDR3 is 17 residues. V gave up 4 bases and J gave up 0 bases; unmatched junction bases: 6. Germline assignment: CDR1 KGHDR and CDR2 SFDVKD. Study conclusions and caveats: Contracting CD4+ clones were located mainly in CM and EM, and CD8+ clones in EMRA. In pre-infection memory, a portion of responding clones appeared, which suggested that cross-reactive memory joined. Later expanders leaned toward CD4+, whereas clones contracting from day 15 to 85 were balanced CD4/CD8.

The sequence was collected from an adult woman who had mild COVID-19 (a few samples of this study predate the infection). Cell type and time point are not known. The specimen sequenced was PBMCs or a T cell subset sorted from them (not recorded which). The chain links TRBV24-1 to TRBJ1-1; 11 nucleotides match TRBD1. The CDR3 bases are TGTGCCACCAGTGACCCGGACAGGGGGCGATTGAACACTGAAGCTTTCTTT. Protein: CATSDPDRGRLNTEAFF.